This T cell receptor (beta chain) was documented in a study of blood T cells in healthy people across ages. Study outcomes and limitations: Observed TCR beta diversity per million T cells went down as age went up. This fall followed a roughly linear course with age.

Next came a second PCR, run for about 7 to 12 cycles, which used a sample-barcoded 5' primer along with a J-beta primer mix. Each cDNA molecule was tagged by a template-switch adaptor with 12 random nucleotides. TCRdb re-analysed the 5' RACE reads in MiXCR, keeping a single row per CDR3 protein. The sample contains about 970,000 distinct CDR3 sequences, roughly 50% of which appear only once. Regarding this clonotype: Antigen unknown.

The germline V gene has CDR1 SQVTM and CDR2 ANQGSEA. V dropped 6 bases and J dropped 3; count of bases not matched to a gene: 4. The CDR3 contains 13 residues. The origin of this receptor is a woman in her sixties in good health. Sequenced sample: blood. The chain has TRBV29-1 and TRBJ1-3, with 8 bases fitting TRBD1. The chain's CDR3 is CSVFTGGGNTIYF. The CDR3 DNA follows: TGCAGCGTATTCACAGGGGGTGGAAACACCATATATTTT.